The 10 T cell receptor beta chains presented below share a single source sample, sequenced in a study of blood T cell repertoires in COVID-19. The method was immunoSEQ multiplex PCR; TCRdb's version includes in-frame clones alone and lacks a portion of them. Of about 140,000 clones listed, about 80% are singletons. Source material: peripheral blood. These receptors all stem from a woman aged 60 to 75 with acute or convalescent COVID-19.

The gene calls are TRBV11-2 and TRBJ2-1; D remains ambiguous. The CDR3 loop spans 14 amino acids. Trimming pared 0 bases from V and 5 bases from J, leaving 8 bases between. CDR1 and CDR2 (germline): SGHAT, FQNNGV. The CDR3: CASSLDRQNNEQFF. Written as DNA, the CDR3 is TGTGCCAGCAGCTTAGATCGACAAAACAATGAGCAGTTCTTC. The variable domain in full, completed from reference TRBV11-2 and TRBJ2-1, reads EAGVAQSPRYKIIEKRQSVAFWCNPISGHATLYWYQQILGQGPKLLIQFQNNGVVDDSQLPKDRFSAERLKGVDSTLKIQPAKLEDSAVYLCASSLDRQNNEQFFGPGTRLTVL.

This rearrangement joins TRBV29-1 to TRBJ2-1; possibly TRBD1 for D (6 bases). V was clipped by 0 bases and J by 8 bases, with 14 bases between them. The V gene's germline CDR1 is SQVTM and CDR2 ANQGSEA. The CDR3 has 14 amino acids. CDR3 residues: CSVEEQGITYEQFF. CDR3 coding DNA: TGCAGCGTTGAAGAGCAGGGGATTACGTATGAGCAGTTCTTC.

The chain carries TRBV29-1 and TRBJ2-1, with 8 nucleotides matching TRBD2. The CDR3 runs to 13 residues. J gave up 6 bases and V 6 bases, and 7 bases lay outside the gene matches. CDR1 and CDR2 (germline): SQVTM, ANQGSEA. CDR3 bases: TGCAGCGTAGCGGGAGCCTTTGGCAATGAGCAGTTCTTC. Amino acid sequence: CSVAGAFGNEQFF.

The rearrangement links TRBV7-8 to TRBJ2-2; TRBD1 matches at 7 bases. Germline CDR1 is SGHVS and CDR2 is FQNEAQ. CDR3 length: 14 residues. J lost 3 bases, V lost 6 bases, and 4 bases had no gene match. The CDR3 here is CASRDRLDTGELFF. In nucleotides, the CDR3 is TGTGCCAGCAGGGACAGGTTAGACACCGGGGAGCTGTTTTTT. The entire variable domain, with the rest obtained from reference TRBV7-8 and TRBJ2-2, is as follows: GAGVSQSPRYKVAKRGQDVALRCDPISGHVSLFWYQQALGQGPEFLTYFQNEAQLDKSGLPSDRFFAERPEGSVSTLKIQRTQQEDSAVYLCASRDRLDTGELFFGEGSRLTVL.

The V and J genes are TRBV24-1 and TRBJ2-1; the D is unclear. V was trimmed by 1 base and J by 8 bases, leaving 11 bases between them. The CDR3 extends over 14 amino acids. Per germline, CDR1 KGHDR and CDR2 SFDVKD. As DNA, the CDR3 is TGTGCCACCAGTGATTTATCCAGGATCGATGAGCAGTTCTTC. It yields the protein CATSDLSRIDEQFF.

This clone was found once. CDR3 sequence reads: CASSGQGSANEKLFF. Here the CDR3 DNA reads TGTGCCAGCAGCGGACAGGGGTCGGCTAATGAAAAACTGTTTTTT. The V call is TRBV9, the J call TRBJ1-4, with 8 bases fitting TRBD1. V was pared by 3 bases and J by 3 bases, with 4 bases of the junction left unmatched. The CDR3 consists of 15 residues. Germline CDR1 reads SGDLS; CDR2 reads YYNGEE.

The V and J genes are TRBV5-4 and TRBJ2-1; a weak D match, TRBD1 (6 bases). The ends were cut back, 4 bases at V and 3 bases at J, with 14 bases in the middle. This CDR3 has 15 amino acids. Germline-derived CDR1 and CDR2 are SGHNT and YYREEE (reference sequence). In DNA form, the CDR3 reads TGTGCCAGCAGCCCCGCTCAGGGGAACTACAATGAGCAGTTCTTC. It yields the protein CASSPAQGNYNEQFF.

J is TRBJ2-7 and V is TRBV7-9, with a possible D match to TRBD2 (5 bases). Germline V gene lookup returns CDR1 SEHNR and CDR2 FQNEAQ (reference sequence). This CDR3 region has 14 residues. V shed 5 bases and J shed 7 bases, with 18 bases lying between them. For the CDR3, the DNA is TGTGCCAGCAGCGCCGTGACTCTCGCGGGTGAGCAGTACTTC. Amino acids: CASSAVTLAGEQYF.

The V call is TRBV7-2, the J call TRBJ2-5, with TRBD2 matching 8 bases. The CDR3 sequence is 16 residues long. Germline CDR1 and CDR2: SGHTA and FQGNSA. V lost 2 bases, J lost 3 bases, and 8 bases stayed unmatched. The CDR3 DNA is TGTGCCAGCAGCTTATGGGGTAGCGGGGTAAAAGAGACCCAGTACTTC. This gives the protein CASSLWGSGVKETQYF.

This rearrangement joins TRBV7-9 to TRBJ2-1, with 8 nucleotides matching TRBD1. Trimming removed 1 base from V and 0 bases from J; junction bases left unmatched: 2. The CDR3 has 16 residues. Germline V gene data show CDR1 as SEHNR and CDR2 as FQNEAQ (reference sequence). This chain's CDR3 is CASSLVGQASYNEQFF. The CDR3 nucleotides are TGTGCCAGCAGCTTAGTGGGACAGGCCTCCTACAATGAGCAGTTCTTC.